This T cell receptor beta chain originates from a study of blood T cell repertoires in COVID-19. Trimming shortened V by 6 bases and J by 4 bases, and 16 bases separated the two germline ends. Germline assignment: CDR1 KGHSH and CDR2 LQKENI. The CDR3 length is 14 residues. Authors' analysis steps: Reference gene primer amplification gave nucleated cell count estimates. Method: immunoSEQ multiplex PCR; TCRdb's copy keeps in-frame clones and lacks some. V and J calls and clone size are given by that table; D and trimming were obtained from the DNA. The table lists approximately 190,000 clones, 86% of them singletons.

The chain carries TRBV18 and TRBJ2-7; maybe TRBD1 (6 bases). Sequencing was done on a sample of peripheral blood. The receptor was isolated from a man at least 80 years old with acute or convalescent COVID-19. CDR3 sequence (DNA): TGTGCCAGCTCGCCGACAGGATTTTCTTACGAGCAGTACTTC. Protein: CASSPTGFSYEQYF.